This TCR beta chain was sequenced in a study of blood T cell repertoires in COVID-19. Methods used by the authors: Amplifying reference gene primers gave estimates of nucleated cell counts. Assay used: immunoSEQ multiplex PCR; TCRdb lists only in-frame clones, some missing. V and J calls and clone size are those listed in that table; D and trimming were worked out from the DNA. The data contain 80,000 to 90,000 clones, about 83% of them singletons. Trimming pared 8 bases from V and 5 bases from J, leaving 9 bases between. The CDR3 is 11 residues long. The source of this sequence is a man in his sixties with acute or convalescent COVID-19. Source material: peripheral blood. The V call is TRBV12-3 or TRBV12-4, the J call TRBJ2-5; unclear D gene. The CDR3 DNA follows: TGTGCCAGCGGTTCCCGGGAGACCCAGTACTTC. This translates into CASGSRETQYF.